This entry lists 16 T cell receptor beta chains sequenced from one sample in a study of T-cell reconstitution after alpha-beta-depleted transplantation in children. Preparation of the TCRbeta library used unique molecular identifiers. TCRdb passed the PCR reads through MiXCR, listing each CDR3 protein once. The sample yields over 550,000 distinct CDR3 sequences, under 12% seen once. The source material was PBMCs from the stem cell graft donor, sampled from the stem cell graft. The receptors come from a human donor who donated a stem cell graft to a child with acute myeloid leukemia.

The chain links TRBV7-9 to TRBJ2-5; 8 bases map to TRBD2. Germline lookup yields CDR1 SEHNR and CDR2 FQNEAQ (reference sequence). CDR3 length equals 15 residues. Unmatched junction bases numbered 3, after V lost 2 bases and J lost 1 base. CDR3 sequence (DNA): TGTGCCAGCAGCTTACCACTAGCGGTCCAAGAGACCCAGTACTTC. This sequence encodes CASSLPLAVQETQYF. Variable domain in full (rest from reference TRBV7-9 and TRBJ2-5): DTGVSQNPRHKITKRGQNVTFRCDPISEHNRLYWYRQTLGQGPEFLTYFQNEAQLEKSRLLSDRFSAERPKGSFSTLEIQRTEQGDSAMYLCASSLPLAVQETQYFGPGTRLLVL.

This clonotype was counted ten times or more. The chain links TRBV4-3 to TRBJ2-1; 8 nucleotides match TRBD2. There are 14 residues in the CDR3. Germline V gene lookup returns CDR1 LGHNA and CDR2 YSLEER. J gave up 8 bases and V 3 bases, and 6 bases lay outside the gene matches. CDR3 sequence reads: CASSHSGRTHEQFF. The DNA for the CDR3 is TGCGCCAGCAGCCACAGCGGGAGAACCCATGAGCAGTTCTTC.

This clonotype was seen many times. The V gene is TRBV7-8, the J gene TRBJ2-2; 7 bases map to TRBD2. Germline-derived CDR1 and CDR2 are SGHVS and FQNEAQ. CDR3 length equals 14 residues. V lost 2 bases and J lost 6; bases outside the gene matches: 3. The CDR3 is CASSLSGLAGELFF. The CDR3 DNA follows: TGTGCCAGCAGCTTATCCGGACTAGCCGGGGAGCTGTTTTTT.

This rearrangement joins TRBV4-2 to TRBJ2-5; 7 positions match TRBD2. CDR1 and CDR2 from the germline V gene are LGHNA and YNFKEQ. V dropped 4 bases and J dropped 4; count of bases not matched to a gene: 12. The CDR3 sequence is 16 residues long. The CDR3 reads CASSPKVGEGPETQYF. The CDR3 DNA is TGTGCCAGCAGCCCGAAAGTGGGGGAGGGCCCAGAGACCCAGTACTTC.

J is TRBJ1-2 and V is TRBV28; no reliable D call. Germline CDR1 and CDR2: MDHEN and SYDVKM. This CDR3 contains 12 residues. The germline V and J ends were trimmed by 7 bases and 8 bases, with 14 bases remaining between them. The CDR3 loop is CASTTPGGGYTF. Written as DNA, the CDR3 is TGTGCCAGCACCACCCCGGGTGGCGGCTACACCTTC.

This clonotype was seen repeatedly, ten times or more. The genes are TRBV7-8 and TRBJ2-3; D not resolved. Looked up from germline, CDR1 is SGHVS and CDR2 is FQNEAQ. This CDR3 comprises 15 residues. V was cut by 1 base and J by 4 bases, with 12 bases left in between. CDR3 DNA sequence: TGTGCCAGCAGCTTAGAGTCTAAGAACCCAGATACGCAGTATTTT. It translates to CASSLESKNPDTQYF.

This clonotype showed up many times. The chain links TRBV12-3 or TRBV12-4 to TRBJ2-3; weak D call: TRBD2 (6 bases). Trimming removed 7 bases from V and 1 base from J, with 9 bases in between. The CDR3 is 13 amino acids. CDR3 residues: CASIRRGTDTQYF. CDR3 DNA: TGTGCCAGCATCCGGAGGGGCACAGATACGCAGTATTTT.

This clonotype was seen repeatedly, ten times or more. The chain employs TRBV7-2 and TRBJ2-5; possible D gene TRBD2, 5 bases. The length of the CDR3 is 14 residues. V was pared by 3 bases and J by 5 bases, with 13 bases between. In germline, CDR1 is SGHTA, CDR2 FQGNSA. The CDR3 region is CASSFGSAKETQYF. CDR3 sequence (DNA): TGTGCCAGCAGCTTCGGTAGCGCAAAGGAGACCCAGTACTTC.

This clonotype was seen a handful of times. The chain is built from TRBV20-1 and TRBJ1-1, with D perhaps matching TRBD1 (5 bases). CDR3 length: 15 amino acids. Germline loops: CDR1 DFQATT, CDR2 SNEGSKA (reference sequence). The V end was cut by 0 bases, the J end by 1 base, with 12 bases between. The CDR3 DNA reads TGCAGTGCTAGAGATCCCCCGGGACCGAACACTGAAGCTTTCTTT. Its translation is CSARDPPGPNTEAFF.

V gene TRBV18 combines with J gene TRBJ1-1; D may be TRBD1 (5 bases). The V gene lost 2 bases and the J gene lost 4 bases, with 5 bases spanning the gap. There are 12 residues in the CDR3. Germline lookup yields CDR1 KGHSH and CDR2 LQKENI. CDR3 DNA sequence: TGTGCCAGCTCACCAGGGGCCACTGAAGCTTTCTTT. Its translation: CASSPGATEAFF.

The sample holds a few counts of this clonotype. The chain joins TRBV4-3 to TRBJ1-1; unclear D gene. Germline CDR1 LGHNA, CDR2 YSLEER. CDR3 length: 15 residues. The V gene lost 0 bases and the J gene lost 4 bases, with 12 bases spanning the gap. The CDR3 coding sequence is TGCGCCAGCAGCCAAGACGACACCCGGGTCACTGAAGCTTTCTTT. Protein sequence: CASSQDDTRVTEAFF.

This clonotype has more than one count but fewer than ten. This rearrangement joins TRBV20-1 to TRBJ2-1; 11 bases are shared with TRBD1. With V trimmed by 7 bases and J by 3 bases, 5 bases remained unmatched. The CDR3 sequence is 14 residues long. In germline, CDR1 is DFQATT, CDR2 SNEGSKA (reference sequence). The chain's CDR3 is CSVRTGGLYNEQFF. The CDR3 nucleotides read TGCAGTGTCCGGACAGGGGGCCTCTACAATGAGCAGTTCTTC.

V usage is TRBV24-1 and J usage is TRBJ1-5, with TRBD1 as a possible D gene (5 bases). This CDR3 comprises 15 residues. The germline V gene has CDR1 KGHDR and CDR2 SFDVKD. The V gene lost 4 bases and the J gene lost 0 bases, with 9 bases spanning the gap. The CDR3 bases are TGTGCCACCAGTGACCCAGGGATTAGCAATCAGCCCCAGCATTTT. Translating gives CATSDPGISNQPQHF.

This clonotype was observed a handful of times. The V gene is TRBV20-1, the J gene TRBJ1-1; D gene unclear. CDR1 DFQATT and CDR2 SNEGSKA come from the germline V gene (reference sequence). Trimming left V 6 bases short and J 0 bases short, with 8 bases between. The CDR3 length is 12 residues. CDR3 in amino acids: CSAARLNTEAFF. In nucleotides, the CDR3 is TGCAGTGCGGCTCGCCTGAACACTGAAGCTTTCTTT.

This clonotype turned up a few times. This chain uses TRBV27 with TRBJ2-5; D call uncertain. The V gene lost 2 bases and the J gene lost 1 base, with 14 bases spanning the gap. Germline V gene data show CDR1 as MNHEY and CDR2 as SMNVEV (reference sequence). This CDR3 is built from 16 residues. CDR3 in DNA: TGTGCCAGCAGTTTAACAGCAGGAAGGCGCCAAGAGACCCAGTACTTC. Translating it yields CASSLTAGRRQETQYF.

This clonotype was found a few times. The chain joins TRBV5-5 to TRBJ1-5; unclear D gene. The germline V and J ends were trimmed by 1 base and 6 bases, with 8 bases remaining between them. CDR1 is SGHKS and CDR2 is YYEKEE in the germline V gene (reference sequence). This CDR3 contains 13 residues. The CDR3 loop is CASSLWGAQPQHF. The CDR3 bases are TGTGCCAGCAGCTTGTGGGGTGCTCAGCCCCAGCATTTT. Combining the CDR3 with reference TRBV5-5 and TRBJ1-5 gives the whole variable domain DAGVTQSPTHLIKTRGQQVTLRCSPISGHKSVSWYQQVLGQGPQFIFQYYEKEERGRGNFPDRFSARQFPNYSSELNVNALLLGDSALYLCASSLWGAQPQHFGDGTRLSIL.